This T cell receptor beta chain was identified in a study of shared clonotypes between healthy human individuals. Findings and limits, study-wide: Clonotypes shared by all four sorted-subset donors had higher generation probabilities than non-shared clonotypes.

In the study's own analysis: Filtering differed because ImmunoSEQ produced junction-only sequences that carried no quality scores. Using immunoSEQ multiplex PCR, the repertoire was profiled, and TCRdb retains in-frame clones only, with some absent. V, J and clone size were drawn from that table, and D and trimming were deduced from the DNA. The sample lists roughly 2.2 million clones; 92% were seen once. This clone has just one count. No antigen is known for it. This CDR3 has 14 residues. Per germline, CDR1 MNHNY and CDR2 SVGAGI (reference sequence). The ends were cut back, 5 bases at V and 4 bases at J, with 12 bases in the middle.

V gene TRBV6-6 combines with J gene TRBJ1-5; D is undetermined. This clonotype was sampled from a man between 18 and 29 years old in good health. Some clones in this sample may be carry-over from other donors' samples. What was sequenced was naive CD4+ T cells from PBMCs. Noted subset: CD45RA+ positively selected. DNA for the CDR3: TGTGCCAGCAGTACGCCCCGGATGAATCAGCCCCAGCATTTT. This sequence encodes CASSTPRMNQPQHF.